These T cell receptor beta chains were read from a single sample in a study of early T cells in non-severe SARS-CoV-2 infection. Each CDR3 protein is one row after TCRdb ran MiXCR on the 5' RACE reads. The table shows roughly 50,000 distinct CDR3 sequences, with about 8.2% occurring only once. The sequenced material came from whole blood. The receptors here all came from an adult who was a healthcare worker with PCR-confirmed SARS-CoV-2 infection or an uninfected control (not recorded which). The CDR3 runs from the conserved cysteine through the conserved F or W. Each record gives: CDR3 protein, CDR3 DNA, D gene, clone size, V gene, J gene. D genes are given only for firm matches. Some rows mark clone size as missing; the rest say once, few, many or name a class of expanded clone.

CDR3: CASSSISPRGQGEKLFF; DNA: TGTGCCAGCAGCTCTATTTCCCCACGCGGCCAGGGGGAAAAACTGTTTTTT; D: NA; size: many; V: TRBV7-6; J: TRBJ1-4
CDR3: CSAPRDPNSYEQYF; DNA: TGCAGTGCGCCCCGGGACCCCAACTCCTACGAGCAGTACTTC; D: NA; size: few; V: TRBV20-1; J: TRBJ2-7
CDR3: CASSHRTSGDRYEQYF; DNA: TGTGCCAGCAGCCACCGGACTAGCGGGGACCGCTACGAGCAGTACTTC; D: TRBD2; size: many; V: TRBV11-1; J: TRBJ2-7
CDR3: CASSSGKGQGRNEQFF; DNA: TGTGCCAGCAGCTCAGGGAAGGGACAGGGGAGGAATGAGCAGTTCTTC; D: TRBD1; size: many; V: TRBV7-9; J: TRBJ2-1
CDR3: CASSPGEGGESPQHF; DNA: TGTGCCAGCAGCCCAGGGGAGGGGGGAGAAAGCCCCCAGCATTTT; D: NA; size: NA; V: TRBV7-9; J: TRBJ1-5
CDR3: CASSVNTEAFF; DNA: TGTGCCAGCAGCGTGAACACTGAAGCTTTCTTT; D: NA; size: NA; V: TRBV2; J: TRBJ1-1
CDR3: CASSQDQRTGHYEQYF; DNA: TGCGCCAGCAGCCAAGATCAGCGGACAGGGCATTACGAGCAGTACTTC; D: TRBD1; size: many; V: TRBV4-1; J: TRBJ2-7
CDR3: CASTYRERTGELFF; DNA: TGTGCCAGCACCTACAGGGAGAGGACCGGGGAGCTGTTTTTT; D: NA; size: NA; V: TRBV11-2; J: TRBJ2-2
CDR3: CSVVSSTDTQYF; DNA: TGCAGCGTTGTCAGTAGCACAGATACGCAGTATTTT; D: NA; size: few; V: TRBV29-1; J: TRBJ2-3
CDR3: CASSSRLAGGVYNEQFF; DNA: TGTGCCAGTAGTTCGCGACTAGCGGGGGGGGTCTACAATGAGCAGTTCTTC; D: TRBD2; size: many; V: TRBV19; J: TRBJ2-1
CDR3: CSARVGTGTTIEQFF; DNA: TGCAGTGCTAGAGTCGGGACAGGGACGACAATAGAGCAGTTCTTC; D: TRBD1; size: many; V: TRBV20-1; J: TRBJ2-1
CDR3: CASSGGRGRNTEAFF; DNA: TGTGCCAGCAGCGGGGGAAGGGGGAGGAACACTGAAGCTTTCTTT; D: NA; size: many; V: TRBV5-4; J: TRBJ1-1
CDR3: CASSQDRGYTDTQYF; DNA: TGCGCCAGCAGCCAAGATCGTGGGTACACAGATACGCAGTATTTT; D: NA; size: few; V: TRBV4-1; J: TRBJ2-3
CDR3: CASSTPLVGKNIQYF; DNA: TGTGCCAGCAGCACGCCTCTAGTTGGCAAAAACATTCAGTACTTC; D: NA; size: few; V: TRBV7-9; J: TRBJ2-4
CDR3: CASSLDPFGVAGTDTQYF; DNA: TGTGCCAGCAGCTTAGATCCCTTCGGGGTGGCCGGGACAGATACGCAGTATTTT; D: NA; size: few; V: TRBV11-2; J: TRBJ2-3
CDR3: CSARDDTSGFYEQYF; DNA: TGCAGTGCTAGAGATGATACTAGCGGGTTCTACGAGCAGTACTTC; D: TRBD2; size: NA; V: TRBV20-1; J: TRBJ2-7
CDR3: CASSFDRYGYTF; DNA: TGCGCCAGCAGCTTTGACCGCTATGGCTACACCTTC; D: NA; size: few; V: TRBV5-1; J: TRBJ1-2
CDR3: CSARGRANQPQHF; DNA: TGCAGTGCTAGAGGCAGGGCTAATCAGCCCCAGCATTTT; D: NA; size: many; V: TRBV20-1; J: TRBJ1-5
CDR3: CASSLARGGSTRETQYF; DNA: TGTGCCAGCAGCTTGGCCCGAGGCGGCAGCACTCGTGAGACCCAGTACTTC; D: NA; size: few; V: TRBV5-4; J: TRBJ2-5
CDR3: CASSPPGLAGGDNEQFF; DNA: TGTGCCAGCAGTCCACCGGGACTAGCGGGGGGAGACAATGAGCAGTTCTTC; D: TRBD2; size: NA; V: TRBV28; J: TRBJ2-1
CDR3: CASSPGTAGLHF; DNA: TGCGCCAGCAGCCCGGGGACAGCGGGGCTCCACTTT; D: TRBD1; size: NA; V: TRBV4-1; J: TRBJ1-6
CDR3: CASSFPGLVYNEQFF; DNA: TGTGCCAGTAGTTTCCCGGGACTAGTCTACAATGAGCAGTTCTTC; D: TRBD2; size: NA; V: TRBV19; J: TRBJ2-1
CDR3: CASSSGQNYGYTF; DNA: TGTGCCAGCAGCTCGGGACAGAACTATGGCTACACCTTC; D: TRBD1; size: few; V: TRBV3-1; J: TRBJ1-2
CDR3: CASSRGGGPRYNEQFF; DNA: TGTGCCAGCAGCCGAGGAGGTGGACCACGCTACAATGAGCAGTTCTTC; D: NA; size: NA; V: TRBV9; J: TRBJ2-1
CDR3: CSVDDNEQFF; DNA: TGCAGCGTTGATGACAATGAGCAGTTCTTC; D: NA; size: NA; V: TRBV29-1; J: TRBJ2-1
CDR3: CASSSGQLTYNEQFF; DNA: TGTGCCAGTAGTTCGGGACAGCTAACCTACAATGAGCAGTTCTTC; D: TRBD1; size: few; V: TRBV19; J: TRBJ2-1
CDR3: CASSLQGASTEAFF; DNA: TGTGCCAGCAGCCTACAGGGGGCGAGCACTGAAGCTTTCTTT; D: TRBD1; size: many; V: TRBV7-3; J: TRBJ1-1
CDR3: CASSRTGANYGYTF; DNA: TGCGCCAGCAGTCGGACAGGAGCTAACTATGGCTACACCTTC; D: TRBD1; size: NA; V: TRBV10-2; J: TRBJ1-2
CDR3: CASSEQRFNYGYTF; DNA: TGTGCCAGCAGCGAACAGCGCTTTAACTATGGCTACACCTTC; D: NA; size: NA; V: TRBV6-5; J: TRBJ1-2
CDR3: CASSQVPSGGPTETQYF; DNA: TGCGCCAGCAGCCAAGTTCCTAGCGGGGGCCCGACGGAGACCCAGTACTTC; D: TRBD2; size: NA; V: TRBV4-1; J: TRBJ2-5
CDR3: CASIPSGSGANVLTF; DNA: TGTGCCAGCATTCCCTCAGGGTCCGGGGCCAACGTCCTGACTTTC; D: NA; size: few; V: TRBV6-2/TRBV6-3; J: TRBJ2-6
CDR3: CSAPLVRAPQAYEQYF; DNA: TGCAGTGCCCCCCTGGTGAGGGCCCCGCAAGCCTACGAGCAGTACTTC; D: NA; size: NA; V: TRBV20-1; J: TRBJ2-7
CDR3: CASSFQGPKAIF; DNA: TGTGCCAGCAGTTTTCAGGGGCCGAAGGCTATTTTT; D: NA; size: few; V: TRBV12-3/TRBV12-4; J: TRBJ1-4
CDR3: CASSVVPSGGPYEQYF; DNA: TGTGCCAGCAGCGTAGTCCCGAGCGGGGGGCCCTACGAGCAGTACTTC; D: TRBD2; size: few; V: TRBV9; J: TRBJ2-7
CDR3: CASSQEDRGAGANVLTF; DNA: TGTGCCAGCAGCCAGGAGGACAGAGGGGCTGGGGCCAACGTCCTGACTTTC; D: NA; size: many; V: TRBV4-2; J: TRBJ2-6
CDR3: CSASQGGNQPQHF; DNA: TGCAGTGCTAGTCAAGGGGGGAATCAGCCCCAGCATTTT; D: NA; size: many; V: TRBV20-1; J: TRBJ1-5
CDR3: CASSADTNIAFEQYF; DNA: TGTGCCAGCAGCGCGGACACTAATATCGCCTTCGAGCAGTACTTC; D: NA; size: NA; V: TRBV11-3; J: TRBJ2-7
CDR3: CASSTGLNTEAFF; DNA: TGTGCCAGCAGCACAGGGTTGAACACTGAAGCTTTCTTT; D: NA; size: many; V: TRBV12-3/TRBV12-4; J: TRBJ1-1
CDR3: CASSHPLATDTQYF; DNA: TGTGCCAGCAGCCACCCATTAGCCACAGATACGCAGTATTTT; D: NA; size: many; V: TRBV14; J: TRBJ2-3
CDR3: CASSLSLSTDTQYF; DNA: TGTGCCAGCAGCTTAAGTCTGAGCACAGATACGCAGTATTTT; D: NA; size: NA; V: TRBV7-9; J: TRBJ2-3
CDR3: CASSRSTGDGYTF; DNA: TGCGCCAGCAGCAGATCGACAGGGGATGGCTACACCTTC; D: TRBD1; size: NA; V: TRBV5-1; J: TRBJ1-2
CDR3: CASSLGQGTGNEQFF; DNA: TGTGCCAGCAGCTTGGGACAGGGGACTGGTAATGAGCAGTTCTTC; D: TRBD1; size: few; V: TRBV7-9; J: TRBJ2-1
CDR3: CASSAQDRDEQYF; DNA: TGTGCCAGCAGCGCGCAGGACAGGGATGAGCAGTACTTC; D: TRBD1; size: few; V: TRBV5-5; J: TRBJ2-7
CDR3: CASSKVSSGSSYNEQFF; DNA: TGTGCCAGCAGCAAAGTGTCTAGCGGGAGCTCCTACAATGAGCAGTTCTTC; D: NA; size: many; V: TRBV21-1; J: TRBJ2-1
CDR3: CASSQDATSDEQYF; DNA: TGCGCCAGCAGCCAAGACGCGACTAGCGACGAGCAGTACTTC; D: TRBD2; size: few; V: TRBV4-1; J: TRBJ2-7
CDR3: CASSFDRGYEAFF; DNA: TGTGCCAGCAGCTTCGACAGGGGGTATGAAGCTTTCTTT; D: TRBD1; size: NA; V: TRBV7-2; J: TRBJ1-1
CDR3: CASSWTANIQETQYF; DNA: TGCGCCAGCAGCTGGACCGCCAATATCCAAGAGACCCAGTACTTC; D: NA; size: NA; V: TRBV5-1; J: TRBJ2-5
CDR3: CASGRGGSSVDIQYF; DNA: TGTGCCAGCGGCCGAGGGGGCAGTTCTGTAGACATTCAGTACTTC; D: TRBD1; size: NA; V: TRBV11-2; J: TRBJ2-4
CDR3: CASSEHHNSNQPQHF; DNA: TGTGCCAGCAGTGAACATCACAATAGCAATCAGCCCCAGCATTTT; D: NA; size: many; V: TRBV6-1; J: TRBJ1-5
CDR3: CASSKTSGQGMSGAFF; DNA: TGTGCCAGCAGTAAAACCTCAGGACAGGGGATGAGCGGAGCTTTCTTT; D: TRBD1; size: many; V: TRBV27; J: TRBJ1-1
CDR3: CASSNPGLQETQYF; DNA: TGTGCCAGCAGTAACCCCGGGTTACAAGAGACCCAGTACTTC; D: NA; size: many; V: TRBV6-6; J: TRBJ2-5
CDR3: CATSDSRGAGYEQYF; DNA: TGTGCCACCAGTGATTCGCGGGGGGCGGGGTACGAGCAGTACTTC; D: TRBD2; size: many; V: TRBV24-1; J: TRBJ2-7
CDR3: CASSLPGQGARGNTIYF; DNA: TGTGCCAGCAGTTTACCGGGACAGGGGGCGCGGGGAAACACCATATATTTT; D: TRBD1; size: NA; V: TRBV28; J: TRBJ1-3
CDR3: CASSSKTTTDTQYF; DNA: TGTGCCAGCAGCTCCAAGACGACGACAGATACGCAGTATTTT; D: NA; size: few; V: TRBV7-9; J: TRBJ2-3
CDR3: CASSDGDTGELFF; DNA: TGTGCCAGCAGTGACGGGGACACCGGGGAGCTGTTTTTT; D: NA; size: few; V: TRBV6-4; J: TRBJ2-2
CDR3: CASSLDRAGSETQYF; DNA: TGTGCCAGCAGCTTAGATCGGGCGGGGTCAGAGACCCAGTACTTC; D: NA; size: few; V: TRBV11-2; J: TRBJ2-5
CDR3: CASSDHNTRGEQFF; DNA: TGTGCCAGCAGTGATCACAATACCCGGGGTGAGCAGTTCTTC; D: NA; size: few; V: TRBV6-4; J: TRBJ2-1